The 5 T cell receptor beta chains given below trace back to one sample, sequenced in a study of early stage breast cancer tumors. The method was immunoSEQ multiplex PCR; TCRdb's version includes in-frame clones alone and lacks a portion of them. The sample shows about 21,000 clones, 70% to 80% of them seen only once. Sequencing was done on a sample of blood. These receptors were obtained from a person in their sixties or seventies with breast cancer.

The chain has TRBV9 and TRBJ2-2; possibly TRBD2 for D (7 bases). Germline V gene lookup returns CDR1 SGDLS and CDR2 YYNGEE. The V end lost 0 bases, the J end lost 6 bases, and 15 bases lay between the germline ends. This CDR3 region has 16 residues. As DNA, the CDR3 is TGTGCCAGCAGCGTAGTGAGGTCGGGGGGCTCCGGGGAGCTGTTTTTT. Translating gives CASSVVRSGGSGELFF.

The chain recombines TRBV5-1 with TRBJ2-1; TRBD1 or TRBD2 may be the D gene (5 bases each). The CDR3 loop spans 15 amino acids. V gave up 1 base and J gave up 0 bases, with 8 bases separating them. CDR1 is SGHRS, CDR2 YFSETQ, per germline. The CDR3 reads CASSLRGGSYNEQFF. The CDR3 DNA reads as TGCGCCAGCAGCTTGCGGGGCGGCTCCTACAATGAGCAGTTCTTC.

The genes are TRBV9 and TRBJ2-1; D gene uncertain. Trimming took off 1 base at V and 9 bases at J, with 14 bases between the two ends. Germline CDR1 SGDLS, CDR2 YYNGEE. The CDR3 covers 14 residues. The CDR3 nucleotides are TGTGCCAGCAGCGTACGGCCCCAGGTCACTGAGCAGTTCTTC. Encoded protein: CASSVRPQVTEQFF.

The rearrangement links TRBV27 to TRBJ2-1, with 10 bases that match TRBD2. Per the germline V gene, CDR1 is MNHEY and CDR2 is SMNVEV (reference sequence). V lost 8 bases and J lost 4; bases outside the gene matches: 8. The CDR3 is 15 amino acids. CDR3 residues: CASLPGTSVYNEQFF. The CDR3, as DNA: TGTGCCAGCCTTCCCGGGACTAGCGTGTACAATGAGCAGTTCTTC.

In its sample, this clone was seen a few times. The V and J genes are TRBV6-5 and TRBJ2-1, with 10 bases fitting TRBD2. The germline V gene encodes CDR1 MNHEY and CDR2 SVGAGI. There are 15 residues in the CDR3. V lost 4 bases to trimming and J lost 8 bases; unmatched junction nucleotides: 8. CDR3 sequence reads: CASSWRTSGGYEQFF. The CDR3 nucleotides read TGTGCCAGCAGTTGGCGGACTAGCGGCGGCTATGAGCAGTTCTTC.